One sample yielded the 23 T cell receptor beta chains listed below, sequenced in a study of radiotherapy plus CTLA-4 blockade in lung cancer. TCRdb's table, derived via immunoSEQ multiplex PCR, lists solely in-frame clones and lacks some. Counted here are more than 35,000 clones, approximately 85% occurring once; the ten biggest clones make up about 5.6%. Sequencing used peripheral blood, obtained from a patient treated with radiotherapy plus ipilimumab. The receptor source for this set is a human donor with non-small cell lung cancer who had stable disease on radiotherapy plus ipilimumab.

The J gene is TRBJ2-4, the V gene TRBV6-4; 9 positions match TRBD1. The CDR3 contains 14 residues. V was clipped by 4 bases and J by 5 bases; unmatched bases: 3. CDR1 and CDR2 (germline): MRHNA, SNTAGT. CDR3 protein: CASSGDRAQNIQYF. Written as DNA, the CDR3 is TGTGCCAGCAGTGGGGACAGGGCCCAAAACATTCAGTACTTC.

The chain links TRBV30 to TRBJ2-7; no clear D gene. Trimming cost V 0 bases and J 2 bases, with 8 bases left between them. This CDR3 spans 13 amino acids. Germline V gene data show CDR1 as GTSNPN and CDR2 as SVGIG (reference sequence). CDR3 nucleotides: TGTGCCTGGAGTGTTGGCGGCCCCTACGAGCAGTACTTC. Its protein is CAWSVGGPYEQYF. Complete variable domain (other parts from reference TRBV30 and TRBJ2-7): SQTIHQWPATLVQPVGSPLSLECTVEGTSNPNLYWYRQAAGRGLQLLFYSVGIGQISSEVPQNLSASRPQDRQFILSSKKLLLSDSGFYLCAWSVGGPYEQYFGPGTRLTVT.

The rearrangement links TRBV19 to TRBJ2-5; the D gene is possibly TRBD1 (6 bases). There are 17 residues in the CDR3. Trimming removed 2 bases at V and 3 bases at J, with 19 bases between. The germline V gene encodes CDR1 LNHDA and CDR2 SQIVND (reference sequence). The CDR3 nucleotides read TGTGCCAGTAGTATATTGGCTGGGGGCAGGGGAAAAGAGACCCAGTACTTC. This translates into CASSILAGGRGKETQYF.

The chain links TRBV19 to TRBJ2-7; 9 bases agree with TRBD2. The CDR3 has 15 amino acids. The germline V gene has CDR1 LNHDA and CDR2 SQIVND (reference sequence). Trimming removed 5 bases from V and 6 bases from J; junction bases left unmatched: 11. CDR3 protein: CASSPIAGVLGEQYF. The CDR3 nucleotides are TGTGCCAGTAGTCCCATAGCGGGAGTGCTTGGCGAGCAGTACTTC.

This clone was recorded once. J is TRBJ2-7 and V is TRBV18, with 12 bases matching TRBD1. Germline values: CDR1 KGHSH, CDR2 LQKENI. The V gene end was trimmed by 6 bases and the J gene end by 2 bases; junction bases not matched to a gene: 5. The CDR3 has 15 residues. CDR3 amino acids: CASSRGTGGPYEQYF. The CDR3 DNA follows: TGTGCCAGCTCCCGTGGGACAGGGGGCCCCTACGAGCAGTACTTC.

The chain has TRBV18 and TRBJ2-1; tentative D call: TRBD2 (6 bases). The CDR3 sequence is 15 residues long. Germline V lookup: CDR1 KGHSH, CDR2 LQKENI. V was clipped by 0 bases and J by 5 bases, with 11 bases between them. CDR3 DNA: TGTGCCAGCTCACCACCGGCTAGCGCAAACAATGAGCAGTTCTTC. This codes for CASSPPASANNEQFF.

The gene calls are TRBV6-1 and TRBJ1-2; D perhaps matches TRBD1 (5 bases). This CDR3 spans 12 amino acids. Germline values: CDR1 MNHNS, CDR2 SASEGT. Trimming took off 7 bases at V and 4 bases at J, with 10 bases between the two ends. This CDR3 reads CASNRMGYGYTF. CDR3 DNA sequence: TGTGCCAGCAACAGGATGGGCTATGGCTACACCTTC.

This chain uses TRBV15 with TRBJ2-3; 10 bases align to TRBD2. The V gene's germline CDR1 is LNHNV and CDR2 YYDKDF (reference sequence). This CDR3 contains 15 residues. V lost 2 bases, J lost 1 base, and 0 bases stayed unmatched. CDR3 nucleotide sequence: TGTGCCACCAGCAGACTAGCGGGAGGCACAGATACGCAGTATTTT. This translates into CATSRLAGGTDTQYF.

The chain couples TRBV11-1 to TRBJ2-3; 13 bases fit TRBD2. Looked up from germline, CDR1 is SGHAT and CDR2 is FQDESV (reference sequence). The CDR3 covers 18 residues. V shed 5 bases, J shed 1 base, and the junction held 9 bases outside the gene matches. CDR3 in DNA: TGTGCCAGCAGCGCCGCCTACGGACTAGCGGGAGGCACAGATACGCAGTATTTT. Amino acids: CASSAAYGLAGGTDTQYF.

This clone was observed once. The V and J genes are TRBV21-1 and TRBJ1-5; TRBD1, the table's D call, lacks a check against the DNA. TRBV21-1 is recorded as a pseudogene. The CDR3 consists of 18 residues. The CDR3 spells CASSKALRTPNSNQPQHF. CDR3 sequence (DNA): TGTGCCAGCAGCAAAGCGCTCCGGACACCGAATAGCAATCAGCCCCAGCATTTT.

V gene TRBV7-9 combines with J gene TRBJ2-3; tentatively, D is TRBD1 (7 bases). This CDR3 has 16 amino acids. Deletions cut 0 bases from V and 0 bases from J, with 10 bases between. The V gene's germline CDR1 is SEHNR and CDR2 FQNEAQ (reference sequence). In DNA, the CDR3 is TGTGCCAGCAGCTTAGCGCGGGGACAGAGCACAGATACGCAGTATTTT. Amino acid sequence: CASSLARGQSTDTQYF.

The chain couples TRBV6-1 to TRBJ1-1, with D possibly being TRBD1 (5 bases). The germline gives CDR1 MNHNS, CDR2 SASEGT. Trimming pared 4 bases from V and 8 bases from J, leaving 14 bases between. The CDR3 has 13 residues. The CDR3 DNA reads as TGTGCCAGCAGTGTAACCAGGGCAAGCGAAGCTTTCTTT. Residues: CASSVTRASEAFF.

For the CDR3, the DNA is TGCGCCAGCAGCACGACAGGGCGGAGCGAGCAGTACTTC. This gives the protein CASSTTGRSEQYF. The gene calls are TRBV5-1 and TRBJ2-7; 7 bases map to TRBD1. Losses at the gene ends were 4 bases for V and 6 bases for J; bases not matched to a gene: 7. Germline lookup yields CDR1 SGHRS and CDR2 YFSETQ. The CDR3 totals 13 residues. Combining the CDR3 with reference TRBV5-1 and TRBJ2-7 gives the whole variable domain KAGVTQTPRYLIKTRGQQVTLSCSPISGHRSVSWYQQTPGQGLQFLFEYFSETQRNKGNFPGRFSGRQFSNSRSEMNVSTLELGDSALYLCASSTTGRSEQYFGPGTRLTVT.

V and J are TRBV5-6 and TRBJ2-7; possible D gene TRBD2, 6 bases. V was clipped by 0 bases and J by 3 bases, with 10 bases between them. Germline V lookup: CDR1 SGHDT, CDR2 YYEEEE. CDR3 length: 14 residues. The CDR3 region is CASSLVLANYEQYF. The CDR3 nucleotides are TGTGCCAGCAGCTTGGTTCTAGCGAACTACGAGCAGTACTTC. Filled out from reference TRBV5-6 and TRBJ2-7, the complete variable domain reads DAGVTQSPTHLIKTRGQQVTLRCSPKSGHDTVSWYQQALGQGPQFIFQYYEEEERQRGNFPDRFSGHQFPNYSSELNVNALLLGDSALYLCASSLVLANYEQYFGPGTRLTVT.

This chain joins TRBV5-3 and TRBJ1-2; TRBD1 aligns across 8 bases. TRBV5-3 is given ORF status, its function remaining uncertain. The CDR3 consists of 18 residues. After removal of 0 bases from V and 2 bases from J, the junction contained 12 bases not matched to a gene. CDR3 nucleotide sequence: TGTGCCAGAAGCTTGGAGGGGTGGGACAGGCTCCTCAACTATGGCTACACCTTC. Amino acids: CARSLEGWDRLLNYGYTF.

The V call is TRBV18, the J call TRBJ2-7; 10 nucleotides align to TRBD2. The CDR3 is 17 amino acids. The trim removed 3 bases at V and 1 base at J, leaving 9 bases unmatched. CDR1 and CDR2 (germline): KGHSH, LQKENI. The CDR3 nucleotides are TGTGCCAGCTCACCCTTAAGAGCGGGAGGGGGATCCTACGAGCAGTACTTC. Protein sequence: CASSPLRAGGGSYEQYF.

This sequence joins TRBV5-1 and TRBJ1-3, with D possibly being TRBD1 (5 bases). Germline-derived CDR1 and CDR2 are SGHRS and YFSETQ. The V gene lost 0 bases and the J gene lost 3 bases, with 10 bases spanning the gap. The CDR3 has 15 residues. The CDR3 sequence: CASSLDGGNGNTIYF. The CDR3 DNA sequence: TGCGCCAGCAGCTTGGATGGGGGGAATGGAAACACCATATATTTT.

V usage is TRBV4-1 and J usage is TRBJ1-1; D is unresolved. Germline V lookup: CDR1 MGHRA, CDR2 YSYEKL. V lost 1 base, J lost 6 bases, and 9 bases lay in between. CDR3 size: 13 residues. The CDR3 coding sequence is TGCGCCAGCAGCCAAGCACGGGTCCCTGAAGCTTTCTTT. It encodes CASSQARVPEAFF.

The chain uses TRBV30 and TRBJ1-4, with a weak D call TRBD1 (5 bases). Germline CDR1 GTSNPN, CDR2 SVGIG (reference sequence). V lost 3 bases to trimming and J lost 7 bases, with 15 bases between them. The CDR3 is made up of 14 amino acids. This CDR3 is CAWRGQGVGEKLFF. The CDR3 DNA follows: TGTGCCTGGAGGGGGCAGGGCGTGGGTGAAAAACTGTTTTTT.

This sequence joins TRBV7-2 and TRBJ1-5, with TRBD1 identical over 8 bases. The CDR3 is 15 amino acids. Germline V gene lookup returns CDR1 SGHTA and CDR2 FQGNSA. The ends lost 5 bases at V and 7 bases at J; junction bases unmatched: 10. The CDR3: CASSPQGDRGQPQHF. CDR3 DNA sequence: TGTGCCAGCAGCCCACAGGGGGATAGGGGCCAGCCCCAGCATTTT. Variable domain in full (rest from reference TRBV7-2 and TRBJ1-5): GAGVSQSPSNKVTEKGKDVELRCDPISGHTALYWYRQSLGQGLEFLIYFQGNSAPDKSGLPSDRFSAERTGGSVSTLTIQRTQQEDSAVYLCASSPQGDRGQPQHFGDGTRLSIL.

This clone was picked up one time. The J gene is TRBJ2-3, the V gene TRBV28; 8 bases line up with TRBD2. Trimming removed 6 bases from V and 2 bases from J; junction bases left unmatched: 10. The germline CDR1 and CDR2 sequences are MDHEN and SYDVKM. The CDR3 is 16 amino acids. The CDR3 protein is CASSQATSGVTDTQYF. The CDR3 DNA follows: TGTGCCAGCAGCCAAGCCACTAGCGGAGTCACAGATACGCAGTATTTT.

This clone was seen a handful of times. The V gene is TRBV9, the J gene TRBJ2-1, with D possibly TRBD2 on 6 matching bases. This CDR3 contains 14 residues. V was pared by 2 bases and J by 0 bases, with 6 bases between. Germline V CDR1 and CDR2: SGDLS, YYNGEE. Here the CDR3 reads CASSVSGSYNEQFF. The CDR3 coding sequence is TGTGCCAGCAGCGTTAGCGGCTCCTACAATGAGCAGTTCTTC. Drawing the rest from reference TRBV9 and TRBJ2-1, the complete variable domain is DSGVTQTPKHLITATGQRVTLRCSPRSGDLSVYWYQQSLDQGLQFLIQYYNGEERAKGNILERFSAQQFPDLHSELNLSSLELGDSALYFCASSVSGSYNEQFFGPGTRLTVL.

V is TRBV7-8 and J is TRBJ2-1, with D uncertain. The V and J ends lost 7 bases and 2 bases respectively, with 18 bases between them. The germline V gene has CDR1 SGHVS and CDR2 FQNEAQ. There are 16 residues in the CDR3. Written as DNA, the CDR3 is TGTGCCAGCATCCCTAGTAGTAGCTTAGCCTACAATGAGCAGTTCTTC. Translated, it gives CASIPSSSLAYNEQFF.